What follows are 29 T cell receptor beta chains derived from one specimen sequenced in a study of shared clonotypes between healthy human individuals. Using immunoSEQ multiplex PCR, the repertoire was profiled, and TCRdb retains in-frame clones only, with some absent. The sample includes fewer than 3 million clones, under 95% of them seen just once. Input material: naive CD4+ T cells from PBMCs. Subset here: CD45RA+ positively selected. These receptors came from a young man in good health. Some clones in this sample may be carry-over from other donors' samples.

The J gene is TRBJ2-7, the V gene TRBV7-2; D possibly matches TRBD1 or TRBD2 (5 bases each). The V end was cut by 5 bases, the J end by 3 bases, with 17 bases between. CDR1 and CDR2 (germline): SGHTA, FQGNSA. CDR3 size: 15 residues. The CDR3 sequence: CASSESGPDFYEQYF. The CDR3 DNA follows: TGTGCCAGCAGCGAATCGGGACCCGACTTCTACGAGCAGTACTTC. The full variable domain, with the rest looked up from reference TRBV7-2 and TRBJ2-7, is GAGVSQSPSNKVTEKGKDVELRCDPISGHTALYWYRQSLGQGLEFLIYFQGNSAPDKSGLPSDRFSAERTGGSVSTLTIQRTQQEDSAVYLCASSESGPDFYEQYFGPGTRLTVT.

This chain joins TRBV4-1 and TRBJ1-2; 7 positions match TRBD1. This CDR3 comprises 15 residues. V was clipped by 1 base and J by 7 bases; unmatched bases: 9. Germline V gene data show CDR1 as MGHRA and CDR2 as YSYEKL. The CDR3 DNA is TGCGCCAGCAGCCAAGCTGGAAAAGGGGGCATTGGCTACACCTTC. This sequence encodes CASSQAGKGGIGYTF.

The chain uses TRBV29-1 and TRBJ2-1; TRBD2 matches at 13 bases. This CDR3 is 16 amino acids long. Germline values: CDR1 SQVTM, CDR2 ANQGSEA. V trimming: 6 bases; J trimming: 0 bases; junction bases outside the gene matches: 5. The DNA for the CDR3 is TGCAGCGTCGGGACTAGCGGGGCTAGCTCCTACAATGAGCAGTTCTTC. Amino acid sequence: CSVGTSGASSYNEQFF.

The rearrangement joins TRBV28 to TRBJ2-2, with TRBD2 matching over 8 bases. Germline loops: CDR1 MDHEN, CDR2 SYDVKM. V was clipped by 5 bases and J by 4 bases; unmatched bases: 6. This CDR3 has 15 amino acids. DNA for the CDR3: TGTGCCAGCAGTAGGTGGCGGGAGGTCACCGGGGAGCTGTTTTTT. It specifies CASSRWREVTGELFF.

The chain uses TRBV5-4 and TRBJ1-1; D might be TRBD1 (6 bases). CDR3 length: 15 residues. The germline gives CDR1 SGHNT, CDR2 YYREEE (reference sequence). Trimming left V 4 bases short and J 4 bases short, with 17 bases between. The CDR3: CASSKRGGAGTEAFF. The CDR3 nucleotides read TGTGCCAGCAGCAAACGAGGGGGGGCGGGCACTGAAGCTTTCTTT. Filled out from reference TRBV5-4 and TRBJ1-1, the complete variable domain reads ETGVTQSPTHLIKTRGQQVTLRCSSQSGHNTVSWYQQALGQGPQFIFQYYREEENGRGNFPPRFSGLQFPNYSSELNVNALELDDSALYLCASSKRGGAGTEAFFGQGTRLTVV.

CDR3 bases: TGCGCCAGCAGCGGAGAATATAGCGGTGGGTCCTACAATGAGCAGTTCTTC. Its translation: CASSGEYSGGSYNEQFF. The rearrangement links TRBV5-1 to TRBJ2-1; tentatively, D is TRBD2 (6 bases). CDR3 size: 17 residues. Germline CDR1 SGHRS, CDR2 YFSETQ. Trimming removed 4 bases from V and 1 base from J, with 18 bases in between.

For this clone: This sample also contains other DNA sequences that code for the same CDR3. The V and J genes are TRBV7-3 and TRBJ2-1, with 10 positions matching TRBD2. The CDR3 is made up of 15 amino acids. Unmatched junction bases numbered 2, after V lost 4 bases and J lost 2 bases. The germline CDR1 and CDR2 sequences are SGHTA and FQGTGA. CDR3 sequence (DNA): TGTGCCAGCAGCTATACTAGCGGGGCCTACAATGAGCAGTTCTTC. This encodes CASSYTSGAYNEQFF.

The chain recombines TRBV7-3 with TRBJ1-2; 10 bases are shared with TRBD1. CDR3 length: 13 residues. Germline loops: CDR1 SGHTA, CDR2 FQGTGA. The V and J ends lost 3 bases and 6 bases, in that order; junction bases with no gene match: 1. The CDR3 loop reads CASSFGTGDGYTF. The CDR3, as DNA: TGTGCCAGCAGCTTCGGGACAGGGGATGGCTACACCTTC. The variable domain in full, with the rest retrieved from reference TRBV7-3 and TRBJ1-2, is GAGVSQTPSNKVTEKGKYVELRCDPISGHTALYWYRQSLGQGPEFLIYFQGTGAADDSGLPNDRFFAVRPEGSVSTLKIQRTERGDSAVYLCASSFGTGDGYTFGSGTRLTVV.

This chain uses TRBV5-1 with TRBJ2-1; TRBD2 aligns across 12 bases. V lost 4 bases and J lost 0; bases outside the gene matches: 5. This CDR3 is 17 amino acids long. Germline V gene sequence: CDR1 SGHRS, CDR2 YFSETQ. The DNA of the CDR3 is TGCGCCAGCAGCGTGGGACTAGCGGGCTACTCCTACAATGAGCAGTTCTTC. The encoded protein is CASSVGLAGYSYNEQFF.

V and J are TRBV10-2 and TRBJ1-2, with D uncertain. V was clipped by 3 bases and J by 6 bases, with 8 bases between them. The CDR3 is 12 residues long. Germline V gives CDR1 WSHSY, CDR2 SAAADI. Here the CDR3 reads CASSDRMDGYTF. CDR3 coding DNA: TGCGCCAGCAGTGACAGGATGGATGGCTACACCTTC.

V usage is TRBV18 and J usage is TRBJ2-5; the match to TRBD2 covers 8 bases. CDR1 KGHSH and CDR2 LQKENI come from the germline V gene. The CDR3 covers 13 residues. V lost 8 bases and J lost 9; bases outside the gene matches: 11. The CDR3 nucleotides read TGTGCCAGCACCAGGACTAGCTCCTCGGCCCAGTACTTC. It specifies CASTRTSSSAQYF. Based on the CDR3 plus reference TRBV18 and TRBJ2-5, the full variable domain is NAGVMQNPRHLVRRRGQEARLRCSPMKGHSHVYWYRQLPEEGLKFMVYLQKENIIDESGMPKERFSAEFPKEGPSILRIQQVVRGDSAAYFCASTRTSSSAQYFGPGTRLLVL.

The chain couples TRBV27 to TRBJ2-1; D possibly corresponds to TRBD2 (6 bases). The CDR3 is made up of 13 amino acids. The germline V and J ends were trimmed by 6 bases and 8 bases, with 14 bases remaining between them. Germline V gene data show CDR1 as MNHEY and CDR2 as SMNVEV (reference sequence). As DNA, the CDR3 is TGTGCCAGCAGGTCTGGAGGGTTCCATGAGCAGTTCTTC. This gives the protein CASRSGGFHEQFF.

Comment on this clone: Other nucleotide sequences in the sample specify the same CDR3. V usage is TRBV5-4 and J usage is TRBJ2-5; 8 bases match TRBD1. Germline loops: CDR1 SGHNT, CDR2 YYREEE (reference sequence). V lost 4 bases, J lost 4 bases, and 6 bases stayed unmatched. CDR3 length equals 14 residues. CDR3 coding DNA: TGTGCCAGCAGCCTTGGGACAGGCGGAGAGACCCAGTACTTC. Translation gives CASSLGTGGETQYF.

The rearrangement uses TRBV10-3 and TRBJ2-7, with D unclear. V lost 4 bases to trimming and J lost 4 bases, with 17 bases between them. The germline CDR1 and CDR2 sequences are ENHRY and SYGVKD. The CDR3 covers 15 residues. The CDR3 DNA follows: TGTGCCATCAGTGGGAACGAGTCTGGGCGGTACGAGCAGTACTTC. Protein product: CAISGNESGRYEQYF.

The chain combines TRBV7-9 with TRBJ2-7; D remains unclear. The CDR3 consists of 14 residues. Germline V gene data show CDR1 as SEHNR and CDR2 as FQNEAQ (reference sequence). The V end lost 3 bases, the J end lost 2 bases, and 11 bases lay between the germline ends. The CDR3 region has the DNA TGTGCCAGCAGCTTGTACCCAGATACCTACGAGCAGTACTTC. It is translated as CASSLYPDTYEQYF. Looking up the rest from reference TRBV7-9 and TRBJ2-7 gives the full variable domain: DTGVSQNPRHKITKRGQNVTFRCDPISEHNRLYWYRQTLGQGPEFLTYFQNEAQLEKSRLLSDRFSAERPKGSFSTLEIQRTEQGDSAMYLCASSLYPDTYEQYFGPGTRLTVT.

This chain links TRBV5-4 with TRBJ2-6; TRBD1 agrees at 9 bases. V shed 4 bases and J 0 bases; nucleotides not matched to a gene: 11. The CDR3 is 19 amino acids. Germline loops: CDR1 SGHNT, CDR2 YYREEE (reference sequence). CDR3 in DNA: TGTGCCAGCAGCGGGGGACAGGGTACCGTTCTCTCTGGGGCCAACGTCCTGACTTTC. Its protein is CASSGGQGTVLSGANVLTF. Filled out from reference TRBV5-4 and TRBJ2-6, the complete variable domain reads ETGVTQSPTHLIKTRGQQVTLRCSSQSGHNTVSWYQQALGQGPQFIFQYYREEENGRGNFPPRFSGLQFPNYSSELNVNALELDDSALYLCASSGGQGTVLSGANVLTFGAGSRLTVL.

V gene TRBV14 combines with J gene TRBJ1-2; no clear D gene. The germline V and J ends were trimmed by 0 bases and 7 bases, with 12 bases remaining between them. Germline V gives CDR1 SGHDN, CDR2 FVKESK. The CDR3 is 14 residues long. The CDR3 sequence is CASSQDLGFGGYTF. CDR3 nucleotide sequence: TGTGCCAGCAGCCAAGATTTAGGGTTTGGTGGCTACACCTTC. The full variable domain, in which reference TRBV14 and TRBJ1-2 provide the parts outside the CDR3, is EAGVTQFPSHSVIEKGQTVTLRCDPISGHDNLYWYRRVMGKEIKFLLHFVKESKQDESGMPNNRFLAERTGGTYSTLKVQPAELEDSGVYFCASSQDLGFGGYTFGSGTRLTVV.

This clone was counted once. The chain links TRBV19 to TRBJ1-1, with a weak D call TRBD1 (6 bases). The CDR3 totals 17 residues. Per the germline V gene, CDR1 is LNHDA and CDR2 is SQIVND (reference sequence). Trimming left V 5 bases short and J 3 bases short, with 22 bases between. In DNA, the CDR3 is TGTGCCAGTAGTTCCACGGCAGCAAGGGGGAAGGACACTGAAGCTTTCTTT. It encodes CASSSTAARGKDTEAFF.

The gene calls are TRBV30 and TRBJ1-4; a possible D gene is TRBD1 (6 bases). This CDR3 region has 15 residues. V was clipped by 4 bases and J by 7 bases, with 19 bases between them. From germline, CDR1 is GTSNPN and CDR2 SVGIG (reference sequence). The CDR3 sequence is CAWNNRGRPGEKLFF. CDR3 in DNA: TGTGCCTGGAATAATCGGGGGCGCCCCGGTGAAAAACTGTTTTTT.

The chain has TRBV29-1 and TRBJ2-3; 8 bases fit TRBD2. V shed 7 bases and J 3 bases; nucleotides not matched to a gene: 3. This CDR3 contains 12 residues. The germline V gene encodes CDR1 SQVTM and CDR2 ANQGSEA. The CDR3 coding sequence is TGCAGCGGCCGGGGGGGAACAGATACGCAGTATTTT. Translation: CSGRGGTDTQYF.

V is TRBV27 and J is TRBJ2-1; 7 nucleotides line up with TRBD1. CDR1 MNHEY and CDR2 SMNVEV come from the germline V gene (reference sequence). The V and J ends lost 2 bases and 3 bases, in that order; junction bases with no gene match: 13. This CDR3 has 18 residues. The CDR3 DNA follows: TGTGCCAGCAGTTTAGGTAGGGGGCTAAGGGCCGGCTACAATGAGCAGTTCTTC. It yields the protein CASSLGRGLRAGYNEQFF.

The chain is built from TRBV14 and TRBJ1-2, with a tentative D call TRBD1 (5 bases). Per germline, CDR1 SGHDN and CDR2 FVKESK. Trimming shortened V by 4 bases and J by 2 bases, and 8 bases separated the two germline ends. The CDR3 runs to 13 residues. The CDR3 here is CASSPRQNYGYTF. The CDR3 DNA sequence: TGTGCCAGCAGCCCACGACAGAACTATGGCTACACCTTC.

V usage is TRBV7-9 and J usage is TRBJ2-7; D is unclear. The V and J ends lost 3 bases and 2 bases respectively, with 14 bases between them. CDR3 length: 15 residues. The germline V gene has CDR1 SEHNR and CDR2 FQNEAQ (reference sequence). The CDR3: CASSLVVGITYEQYF. The CDR3 DNA reads as TGTGCCAGCAGCTTGGTTGTGGGGATCACCTACGAGCAGTACTTC.

Remarks on this clone: This CDR3 is also generated by other DNA sequences in the sample. This chain joins TRBV5-1 and TRBJ2-5; tentative D call: TRBD2 (6 bases). The V gene lost 4 bases and the J gene lost 5 bases, with 12 bases spanning the gap. The CDR3 loop spans 13 amino acids. From germline, CDR1 is SGHRS and CDR2 YFSETQ. CDR3 protein: CASSLTSLETQYF. The CDR3 DNA follows: TGCGCCAGCAGCCTGACTAGTTTGGAGACCCAGTACTTC.

The chain has TRBV28 and TRBJ2-3; TRBD1 agrees at 8 bases. The J segment lost 9 bases and the V segment lost 6 bases, leaving 14 bases of the junction unmatched. CDR3 size: 15 residues. Germline CDR1 and CDR2: MDHEN and SYDVKM. The CDR3 spells CASSSTGVAERTQYF. The CDR3 DNA is TGTGCCAGCAGCTCGACAGGGGTTGCGGAGCGAACGCAGTATTTT.

The rearrangement links TRBV6-6 to TRBJ1-4; 8 bases match TRBD1. V lost 2 bases to trimming and J lost 8 bases; unmatched junction nucleotides: 4. Germline V gene lookup returns CDR1 MNHNY and CDR2 SVGAGI (reference sequence). The CDR3 sequence is 14 residues long. The CDR3 DNA sequence: TGTGCCAGCAGTTACCAGCAGGGGGCAGAAAAACTGTTTTTT. Translation: CASSYQQGAEKLFF.

V usage is TRBV28 and J usage is TRBJ1-4; 7 bases are shared with TRBD1. V was clipped by 5 bases and J by 2 bases; unmatched bases: 2. Germline V gives CDR1 MDHEN, CDR2 SYDVKM. This CDR3 comprises 14 residues. CDR3 loop: CASSPTGTNEKLFF. Here the CDR3 DNA reads TGTGCCAGCAGTCCGACAGGGACTAATGAAAAACTGTTTTTT.

About this clone: The same CDR3 is also encoded by other DNA sequences in this sample. The rearrangement joins TRBV29-1 to TRBJ2-3; no firm D call. V shed 4 bases and J shed 0 bases, with 8 bases lying between them. In germline, CDR1 is SQVTM, CDR2 ANQGSEA. The CDR3 consists of 13 residues. Written as DNA, the CDR3 is TGCAGCGTTGGTGAAGGGAGCACAGATACGCAGTATTTT. This codes for CSVGEGSTDTQYF.

The chain couples TRBV7-2 to TRBJ2-2, with TRBD2 matching over 10 bases. Germline CDR1 reads SGHTA; CDR2 reads FQGNSA. The CDR3 covers 17 residues. V trimming: 5 bases; J trimming: 0 bases; junction bases outside the gene matches: 6. CDR3: CASSALAGGANTGELFF. CDR3 DNA sequence: TGTGCCAGCAGCGCCTTAGCGGGAGGAGCGAACACCGGGGAGCTGTTTTTT.